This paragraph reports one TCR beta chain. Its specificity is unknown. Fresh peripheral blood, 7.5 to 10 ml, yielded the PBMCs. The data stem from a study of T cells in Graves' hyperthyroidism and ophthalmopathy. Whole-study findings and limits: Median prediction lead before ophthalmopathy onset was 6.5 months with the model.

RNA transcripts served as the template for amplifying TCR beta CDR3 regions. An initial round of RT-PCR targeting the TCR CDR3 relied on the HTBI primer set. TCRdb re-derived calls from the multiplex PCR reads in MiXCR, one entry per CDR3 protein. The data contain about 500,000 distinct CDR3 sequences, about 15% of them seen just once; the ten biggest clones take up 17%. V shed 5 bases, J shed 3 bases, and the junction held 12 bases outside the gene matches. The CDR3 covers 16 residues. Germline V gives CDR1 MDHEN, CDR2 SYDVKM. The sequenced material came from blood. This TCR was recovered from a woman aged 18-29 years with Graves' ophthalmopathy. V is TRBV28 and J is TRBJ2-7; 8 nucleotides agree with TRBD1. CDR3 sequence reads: CASSPTAGTGIYEQYF. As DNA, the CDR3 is TGTGCCAGCAGTCCAACCGCCGGGACAGGAATCTACGAGCAGTACTTC.